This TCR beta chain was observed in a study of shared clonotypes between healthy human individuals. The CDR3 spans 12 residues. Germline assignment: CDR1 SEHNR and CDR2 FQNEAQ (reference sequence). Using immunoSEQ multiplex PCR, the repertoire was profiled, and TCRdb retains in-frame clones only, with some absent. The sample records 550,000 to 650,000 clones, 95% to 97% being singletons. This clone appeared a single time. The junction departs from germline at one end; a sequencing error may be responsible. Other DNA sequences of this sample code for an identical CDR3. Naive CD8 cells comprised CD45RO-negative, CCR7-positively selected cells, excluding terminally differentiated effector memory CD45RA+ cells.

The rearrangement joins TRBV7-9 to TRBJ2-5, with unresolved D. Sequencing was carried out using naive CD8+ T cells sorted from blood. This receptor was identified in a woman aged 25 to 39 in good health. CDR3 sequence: CASSSNQETQYF. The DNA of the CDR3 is TGTGCTAGCAGCTCTAACCAAGAGACCCAGTACTTC.